This record covers a single T cell receptor beta chain. Its antigen is as yet unknown. This record comes from a study of OX40 agonist ivuxolimab in advanced cancers. This CDR3 is built from 14 residues. CDR1 SGHNT and CDR2 YYREEE come from the germline V gene (reference sequence). J lost 5 bases, V lost 4 bases, and 4 bases had no gene match. The table came from immunoSEQ multiplex PCR; TCRdb's copy has only in-frame clones and leaves some out. The sample records 40,000 or so clones, 88% being singletons. Study outcomes and limitations: Both blood CD4+ and CD8+ T cells showed clonal growth by week 6 at 0.1 to 3.0 mg/kg. Low normalized T-cell clonal expansion also characterized some of the nonresponders.

At baseline, cycle 4 day 1, and cycle 7 day 1, blood was sampled. The rearrangement links TRBV5-4 to TRBJ2-1, with 9 bases fitting TRBD1. Sequences were derived from CD4+ or CD8+ T cells sorted from blood, sampled in a trial of the OX40 agonist ivuxolimab. The clonotype comes from an adult with an advanced solid tumor such as melanoma, head and neck, liver or kidney cancer. The CDR3 DNA reads TGTGCCAGCAGCCGGGGACAGGGCAACAATGAGCAGTTCTTC. This encodes CASSRGQGNNEQFF. Using reference TRBV5-4 and TRBJ2-1 for the parts outside the CDR3, the full variable domain is ETGVTQSPTHLIKTRGQQVTLRCSSQSGHNTVSWYQQALGQGPQFIFQYYREEENGRGNFPPRFSGLQFPNYSSELNVNALELDDSALYLCASSRGQGNNEQFFGPGTRLTVL.